This T cell receptor (beta chain) was captured in a study of T-cell reconstitution after alpha-beta-depleted transplantation in children. Findings and limits, study-wide: From surviving recipient T cells and thymic progenitors came the high day-60 TCRbeta diversity observed in some patients. Counts and diversity of T cells one year after transplant came mostly from newly produced T cells. Several hundred expanded graft clones reportedly were the source of alpha-beta T cells about two months after transplant.

The TCRbeta library was prepared with unique molecular identifiers. One entry per CDR3 protein, called by TCRdb with MiXCR from the PCR reads. The sample lists about 980,000 distinct CDR3 sequences; less than 30% were seen once. The CDR3 extends over 16 amino acids. This clonotype was counted once. As yet, its antigen is unknown. The chain joins TRBV21-1 to TRBJ2-3. TRBV21-1 is reported as a pseudogene. The receptor comes from a boy under two years old who had a stem cell transplant for SCID, so the T cells may come from the graft donor. Sequenced material: PBMCs, mostly from graft donor cells, taken 360 days after TCRalphabeta/CD19-depleted stem cell transplant. The CDR3 here is CASREKEGQAADTQYF. CDR3 nucleotide sequence: TGTGCCAGCAGAGAAAAGGAAGGTCAAGCCGCAGATACGCAGTATTTT.